This is a list of T cell receptor beta chains from one sample in a study of monozygotic twins with inflammatory bowel disease. TCRdb reprocessed the 5' RACE reads and stores each CDR3 protein as one record, lacking DNA. In total, the table holds about 440,000 distinct CDR3 sequences. The source material was blood. The receptors originated from a human donor with ulcerative colitis or Crohn's disease, or a healthy co-twin of an affected twin (not recorded which). The CDR3 runs from the conserved cysteine through the conserved F or W.

V gene: TRBV12-3/TRBV12-4
J gene: TRBJ2-3
CDR3 protein: CASSPGPTTDTQYF

V gene: TRBV20-1
J gene: TRBJ2-7
CDR3 protein: CSGTGDYEQYF

V gene: TRBV9
J gene: TRBJ1-5
CDR3 protein: CASSVGQGSNQPQHF

V gene: TRBV27
J gene: TRBJ2-3
CDR3 protein: CASQGLAGGSLTQYF

V gene: TRBV24-1
J gene: TRBJ2-3
CDR3 protein: CATSESGATDTQYF

V gene: TRBV12-3/TRBV12-4
J gene: TRBJ1-5
CDR3 protein: CASRQGGQPQHF

V gene: TRBV12-3/TRBV12-4
J gene: TRBJ2-3
CDR3 protein: CASSFFGGGDTQYF

V gene: TRBV5-1
J gene: TRBJ1-6
CDR3 protein: CASSLGGLGSPLHF

V gene: TRBV18
J gene: TRBJ2-3
CDR3 protein: CASSLGTSGGKAPSTDTQYF

V gene: TRBV5-1
J gene: TRBJ2-5
CDR3 protein: CASSLPSGGRQETQYF

V gene: TRBV4-1
J gene: TRBJ2-2
CDR3 protein: CASSRGLDPGGELFF

V gene: TRBV4-2
J gene: TRBJ2-7
CDR3 protein: CASSQGGNSYEQYF

V gene: TRBV29-1
J gene: TRBJ2-4
CDR3 protein: CSVVALAKNIQYF

V gene: TRBV30
J gene: TRBJ2-1
CDR3 protein: CAWSGDYEGAGSNEQFF

V gene: TRBV2
J gene: TRBJ2-5
CDR3 protein: CASNRGALGGETQYF

V gene: TRBV10-3
J gene: TRBJ1-2
CDR3 protein: CAITTLPNYGYTF

V gene: TRBV5-1
J gene: TRBJ2-7
CDR3 protein: CASREGTGDYEQYF

V gene: TRBV21-1
J gene: TRBJ1-1
CDR3 protein: CASRDKSTSPTVGRGSTNYEAFF

V gene: TRBV29-1
J gene: TRBJ2-7
CDR3 protein: CSALGGTYEQYF

V gene: TRBV7-6
J gene: TRBJ1-1
CDR3 protein: CASSIGELNTEAFF

V gene: TRBV7-2
J gene: TRBJ1-6
CDR3 protein: CASSLRQLNSPLHF

V gene: TRBV7-9
J gene: TRBJ2-1
CDR3 protein: CASSSLSSYNEQFF

V gene: TRBV6-1
J gene: TRBJ1-2
CDR3 protein: CASSAGGREYGYTF

V gene: TRBV2
J gene: TRBJ1-4
CDR3 protein: CASSEGLINEKLFF

V gene: TRBV28
J gene: TRBJ2-3
CDR3 protein: CASSPSGSGYTDTQYF

V gene: TRBV10-3
J gene: TRBJ2-5
CDR3 protein: CAISVAGTTQETQYF

V gene: TRBV5-1
J gene: TRBJ1-1
CDR3 protein: CASSRMTGSMNTEAFF

V gene: TRBV20-1
J gene: TRBJ2-4
CDR3 protein: CSAGPTSGRSLSKNIQYF

V gene: TRBV29-1
J gene: TRBJ1-1
CDR3 protein: CSVSAGPTEAFF

V gene: TRBV29-1
J gene: TRBJ1-2
CDR3 protein: CSVGGQGVSYGYTF

V gene: TRBV7-2
J gene: TRBJ2-2
CDR3 protein: CASSWTTSNTGELFF

V gene: TRBV11-2
J gene: TRBJ2-1
CDR3 protein: CASSSRLAGGFYNEQFF

V gene: TRBV20-1
J gene: TRBJ2-7
CDR3 protein: CSAQENRAEQYF

V gene: TRBV15
J gene: TRBJ2-7
CDR3 protein: CATSRDSRNEQYF

V gene: TRBV7-3
J gene: TRBJ2-7
CDR3 protein: CASSLESSSYEQYF

V gene: TRBV19
J gene: TRBJ1-2
CDR3 protein: CASSYGQLTYGYTF

V gene: TRBV9
J gene: TRBJ2-1
CDR3 protein: CASSRSGGALPPYNEQFF

V gene: TRBV27
J gene: TRBJ2-6
CDR3 protein: CASSDSPSGANVLTF

V gene: TRBV5-1
J gene: TRBJ2-1
CDR3 protein: CASFPSVSSYNEQFF

V gene: TRBV4-1
J gene: TRBJ1-1
CDR3 protein: CASSQGRRWREAFF

V gene: TRBV7-3
J gene: TRBJ2-5
CDR3 protein: CASSDRGQGIETQYF

V gene: TRBV5-1
J gene: TRBJ2-2
CDR3 protein: CASSLLAGENTGELFF

V gene: TRBV3-1
J gene: TRBJ1-1
CDR3 protein: CASSQGFLGTVNTEAFF

V gene: TRBV5-1
J gene: TRBJ2-2
CDR3 protein: CASRTVVDYKLFF

V gene: TRBV10-3
J gene: TRBJ2-5
CDR3 protein: CAIKVGRDQETQYF